Listed here is a single T cell receptor (beta chain). The sample comes from a study of early stage breast cancer tumors. Deletions cut 4 bases from V and 2 bases from J, with 11 bases between. Germline loops: CDR1 MDHEN, CDR2 SYDVKM. There are 15 residues in the CDR3. The assay was immunoSEQ multiplex PCR, and TCRdb's table has in-frame clones only and misses some. Of about 36,000 clones in the sample, around 68% are singletons; the top ten hold under 7%. The clonotype originates from a person aged 55-75 years with breast cancer. The sequencing sample was made of blood. The chain uses TRBV28 and TRBJ1-4; TRBD1 might be the D (5 bases). The DNA for the CDR3 is TGTGCCAGCAGTTCACCCCGGGGGACTAATGAAAAACTGTTTTTT. Its protein product is CASSSPRGTNEKLFF.